This is a list of T cell receptor beta chains from one sample in a study of response to subunit inactivated influenza vaccine. TCRdb passed the RT-PCR reads through MiXCR, listing each CDR3 protein once. Here the sample spans 300,000 to 350,000 distinct CDR3 sequences, roughly 22% being singletons. The source was PBMCs from blood, collected less than 22 months after vaccination. The receptors derive from a man aged 50-75 years who received an inactivated influenza vaccine. The conserved cysteine and the conserved F or W are not part of the CDR3 here. A D gene is named only where the DNA matches it firmly.

V gene: TRBV20-1
J gene: TRBJ2-3
D gene: TRBD2
CDR3 protein: CVGSGRTDTQY

V gene: TRBV18
J gene: TRBJ1-1
D gene: TRBD1
CDR3 protein: ASSRQGSLGTEAF

V gene: TRBV4-3
J gene: TRBJ1-2
D gene: NA
CDR3 protein: ASSQTPMTVYGYT

V gene: TRBV12-3/TRBV12-4
J gene: TRBJ1-4
D gene: NA
CDR3 protein: ASSPAHNEKLF

V gene: TRBV19
J gene: TRBJ2-2
D gene: NA
CDR3 protein: ASSRLSDTGELF

V gene: TRBV29-1
J gene: TRBJ2-5
D gene: NA
CDR3 protein: SVVGTFSGGTQY

V gene: TRBV5-1
J gene: TRBJ2-2
D gene: NA
CDR3 protein: ASRQGPNTGELF

V gene: TRBV30
J gene: TRBJ1-6
D gene: NA
CDR3 protein: AWQVAASNSPLH

V gene: TRBV20-1
J gene: TRBJ2-3
D gene: TRBD2
CDR3 protein: SAINYRTSSDTQY

V gene: TRBV3-1
J gene: TRBJ1-2
D gene: NA
CDR3 protein: ASSQYMAANYGYT

V gene: TRBV29-1
J gene: TRBJ2-7
D gene: TRBD2
CDR3 protein: SVTLADTITYEQY

V gene: TRBV7-2
J gene: TRBJ2-1
D gene: NA
CDR3 protein: ASSFWGENEQF

V gene: TRBV4-3
J gene: TRBJ2-7
D gene: NA
CDR3 protein: ASSQDPTGYSYEQY

V gene: TRBV20-1
J gene: TRBJ1-3
D gene: TRBD1
CDR3 protein: SCQPLDRGNTIY

V gene: TRBV7-2
J gene: TRBJ2-1
D gene: TRBD1
CDR3 protein: ASSQGQGIYNEQF

V gene: TRBV4-2
J gene: TRBJ2-7
D gene: NA
CDR3 protein: ASSQDSTAYEQY

V gene: TRBV28
J gene: TRBJ2-1
D gene: NA
CDR3 protein: ASRRGGFGRYNEQF

V gene: TRBV12-3/TRBV12-4
J gene: TRBJ1-4
D gene: NA
CDR3 protein: ASSWAGNEKLF

V gene: TRBV15
J gene: TRBJ1-4
D gene: TRBD1
CDR3 protein: ATSRGAVGQVDDRNEKLF

V gene: TRBV12-3/TRBV12-4
J gene: TRBJ1-3
D gene: NA
CDR3 protein: ASSLWSADTIY

V gene: TRBV6-2/TRBV6-3
J gene: TRBJ2-7
D gene: NA
CDR3 protein: ASSHPTTTYEQY

V gene: TRBV7-9
J gene: TRBJ1-2
D gene: TRBD1
CDR3 protein: ASSSNRDRVDYGYT

V gene: TRBV20-1
J gene: TRBJ2-2
D gene: NA
CDR3 protein: SARALLNTGELF

V gene: TRBV5-1
J gene: TRBJ1-2
D gene: NA
CDR3 protein: ASSPQGDGYT

V gene: TRBV12-3/TRBV12-4
J gene: TRBJ1-5
D gene: NA
CDR3 protein: ASTPTAPNQPQH

V gene: TRBV12-3/TRBV12-4
J gene: TRBJ1-5
D gene: NA
CDR3 protein: ASSLQWGSNQPQH

V gene: TRBV4-1
J gene: TRBJ1-3
D gene: NA
CDR3 protein: ASRELGGPGNTIY

V gene: TRBV5-1
J gene: TRBJ2-5
D gene: NA
CDR3 protein: ASSLAGAQGSETQY

V gene: TRBV5-1
J gene: TRBJ1-1
D gene: NA
CDR3 protein: ASSLFQSRDTEAF

V gene: TRBV7-7
J gene: TRBJ2-2
D gene: NA
CDR3 protein: ASSLGGHGELF

V gene: TRBV20-1
J gene: TRBJ2-5
D gene: NA
CDR3 protein: SAGPNQETQY

V gene: TRBV19
J gene: TRBJ1-2
D gene: NA
CDR3 protein: ASSHPDRHVDGYT

V gene: TRBV19
J gene: TRBJ1-1
D gene: NA
CDR3 protein: ASSPDRRNTEAF

V gene: TRBV3-1
J gene: TRBJ1-6
D gene: TRBD1
CDR3 protein: ASSQAGTGAGYSPLH

V gene: TRBV14
J gene: TRBJ2-5
D gene: TRBD1
CDR3 protein: ASSQDFPRGDRETQY

V gene: TRBV6-2/TRBV6-3
J gene: TRBJ2-6
D gene: NA
CDR3 protein: AGKTVSGANVLT

V gene: TRBV6-1
J gene: TRBJ1-3
D gene: NA
CDR3 protein: ASSEGWGGSGNTIY

V gene: TRBV7-9
J gene: TRBJ1-1
D gene: NA
CDR3 protein: ASLRAGNTEAF

V gene: TRBV9
J gene: TRBJ2-1
D gene: NA
CDR3 protein: ASSGPIPAPLNNEQF

V gene: TRBV5-1
J gene: TRBJ2-3
D gene: TRBD2
CDR3 protein: ASSLSGLAGEADTQY

V gene: TRBV7-8
J gene: TRBJ1-1
D gene: NA
CDR3 protein: ASSLGLIAEAF

V gene: TRBV28
J gene: TRBJ1-6
D gene: NA
CDR3 protein: ASSFRQSPLH

V gene: TRBV6-1
J gene: TRBJ1-2
D gene: NA
CDR3 protein: ASSSNQGHGYT

V gene: TRBV5-1
J gene: TRBJ2-2
D gene: NA
CDR3 protein: ASSLGSSGRLQTGELF

V gene: TRBV7-2
J gene: TRBJ2-5
D gene: NA
CDR3 protein: ASSSKRRGQETQY